Following are 14 T cell receptor beta chains from one sample sequenced in a study of blood T cell repertoires in COVID-19. Assay: immunoSEQ multiplex PCR; the TCRdb copy retains only in-frame clones and omits some. The table lists 99,000 or so clones, over 75% of them singletons, with about 6.3% in the top ten. The sequencing sample was made of peripheral blood. These receptors were taken from a human donor in a cohort sampled during active COVID-19.

This clone has a single count. This chain uses TRBV7-9 with TRBJ2-3; TRBD2 agrees at 11 bases. V was pared by 7 bases and J by 0 bases, with 6 bases of the junction left unmatched. Germline values: CDR1 SEHNR, CDR2 FQNEAQ (reference sequence). This CDR3 is built from 16 residues. The DNA for the CDR3 is TGTGCCAGCATAAGGGGGACTAGCGGAAGCACAGATACGCAGTATTTT. Translation gives CASIRGTSGSTDTQYF.

The CDR3 DNA follows: TGCGCCAGCAGCGTAACTAGCGGCGGCACAGATACGCAGTATTTT. Protein product: CASSVTSGGTDTQYF. The chain is built from TRBV5-1 and TRBJ2-3, with TRBD2 matching 8 bases. The CDR3 has 15 residues. Germline loops: CDR1 SGHRS, CDR2 YFSETQ. V lost 4 bases to trimming and J lost 1 base; unmatched junction nucleotides: 5.

The chain has TRBV9 and TRBJ2-3; D not certain. Looked up from germline, CDR1 is SGDLS and CDR2 is YYNGEE. V dropped 0 bases and J dropped 13 bases, with 18 bases sitting between them. The CDR3 sequence is 14 residues long. DNA for the CDR3: TGTGCCAGCAGCGTAGGCGGTACTGACGCCTTGAAGTATTTT. Translated: CASSVGGTDALKYF.

V and J are TRBV30 and TRBJ2-5; tentatively, D is TRBD2 (6 bases). Trimming took 2 bases from V and 5 from J, leaving 21 bases between them. The CDR3 covers 16 residues. The V gene's germline CDR1 is GTSNPN and CDR2 SVGIG (reference sequence). This CDR3 is CAWSPGVGTRGETQYF. In DNA form, the CDR3 reads TGTGCCTGGAGTCCGGGGGTGGGGACTCGGGGGGAGACCCAGTACTTC. Full variable domain (missing parts from reference TRBV30 and TRBJ2-5): SQTIHQWPATLVQPVGSPLSLECTVEGTSNPNLYWYRQAAGRGLQLLFYSVGIGQISSEVPQNLSASRPQDRQFILSSKKLLLSDSGFYLCAWSPGVGTRGETQYFGPGTRLLVL.

This clone has only a few counts. This chain joins TRBV4-2 and TRBJ2-1; TRBD2 agrees at 9 bases. After removal of 0 bases from V and 4 bases from J, the junction contained 4 bases not matched to a gene. The CDR3 has 16 residues. Germline V gene data show CDR1 as LGHNA and CDR2 as YNFKEQ. The CDR3 sequence: CASSQDGTSGYNEQFF. The CDR3 coding sequence is TGTGCCAGCAGCCAAGATGGCACTAGCGGGTACAATGAGCAGTTCTTC.

The rearrangement links TRBV19 to TRBJ1-2, with D possibly TRBD1 on 6 matching bases. V lost 9 bases and J lost 2, with 13 bases in between. This CDR3 has 13 residues. The germline V gene has CDR1 LNHDA and CDR2 SQIVND (reference sequence). The CDR3 nucleotides are TGTGCCAGCGAACCGGGACACAACTATGGCTACACCTTC. It translates to CASEPGHNYGYTF.

The chain has TRBV18 and TRBJ1-5, with no clear D. The germline V gene encodes CDR1 KGHSH and CDR2 LQKENI. CDR3 length: 13 residues. V lost 3 bases to trimming and J lost 5 bases, with 8 bases between them. The CDR3, as DNA: TGTGCCAGCTCACCGAACTTAGATCAGCCCCAGCATTTT. Translating gives CASSPNLDQPQHF.

The chain employs TRBV19 and TRBJ1-2; D is unresolved. The germline V gene encodes CDR1 LNHDA and CDR2 SQIVND (reference sequence). V was pared by 3 bases and J by 4 bases, with 9 bases between. This CDR3 is 13 amino acids long. DNA for the CDR3: TGTGCCAGTAGTATTATAGCAGCCTATGGCTACACCTTC. This translates into CASSIIAAYGYTF.

The chain links TRBV4-1 to TRBJ1-2; tentatively, D is TRBD1 (6 bases). CDR3 length: 14 residues. The V gene lost 6 bases and the J gene lost 5 bases, with 16 bases spanning the gap. CDR1 and CDR2 from the germline V gene are MGHRA and YSYEKL. CDR3 protein: CASSLIQGSYGYTF. The CDR3 DNA reads TGCGCCAGCAGTTTAATACAGGGAAGTTATGGCTACACCTTC.

The V call is TRBV13, the J call TRBJ2-1, with 13 bases matching TRBD2. With V trimmed by 4 bases and J by 8 bases, 8 bases remained unmatched. This CDR3 spans 16 amino acids. CDR1 is PRHDT and CDR2 is FYEKMQ in the germline V gene (reference sequence). CDR3 bases: TGTGCCAGCAGCTCAATGACTAGCGGGAGGCAGGATGAGCAGTTCTTC. Residues: CASSSMTSGRQDEQFF.

The chain uses TRBV6-5 and TRBJ2-3; 7 bases agree with TRBD1. Unmatched junction bases numbered 6, after V lost 5 bases and J lost 1 base. CDR1 is MNHEY, CDR2 SVGAGI, per germline. The CDR3 runs 15 residues. CDR3 region: CASSRTGFGTDTQYF. CDR3 sequence (DNA): TGTGCCAGCAGTCGGACAGGTTTCGGCACAGATACGCAGTATTTT.

This clone was seen once. CDR3 sequence: CSASGLAGGSSTDTQYF. Here the CDR3 DNA reads TGCAGTGCTAGTGGACTAGCGGGAGGCTCTAGCACAGATACGCAGTATTTT. The chain is built from TRBV20-1 and TRBJ2-3; 14 bases align to TRBD2. J lost 0 bases, V lost 3 bases, and 5 bases had no gene match. Per the germline V gene, CDR1 is DFQATT and CDR2 is SNEGSKA (reference sequence). This CDR3 is 17 amino acids long.

This chain links TRBV6-2 or TRBV6-3 with TRBJ2-5, with D possibly matching TRBD1 (6 bases). The CDR3 contains 14 residues. Looked up from germline, CDR1 is MNHEY and CDR2 is SVGEGT. V dropped 3 bases and J dropped 4 bases, with 12 bases sitting between them. The CDR3 is CASSYQGWGETQYF. DNA for the CDR3: TGTGCCAGCAGTTATCAGGGGTGGGGAGAGACCCAGTACTTC.

The CDR3 sequence: CASSQGGTTREQFF. The CDR3 DNA follows: TGTGCCAGCAGCCAAGGTGGGACTACCCGAGAGCAGTTCTTC. V usage is TRBV4-2 and J usage is TRBJ2-1, with 7 bases identical to TRBD2. The CDR3 covers 14 residues. CDR1 is LGHNA, CDR2 YNFKEQ, per germline. V was clipped by 1 base and J by 10 bases; unmatched bases: 7.